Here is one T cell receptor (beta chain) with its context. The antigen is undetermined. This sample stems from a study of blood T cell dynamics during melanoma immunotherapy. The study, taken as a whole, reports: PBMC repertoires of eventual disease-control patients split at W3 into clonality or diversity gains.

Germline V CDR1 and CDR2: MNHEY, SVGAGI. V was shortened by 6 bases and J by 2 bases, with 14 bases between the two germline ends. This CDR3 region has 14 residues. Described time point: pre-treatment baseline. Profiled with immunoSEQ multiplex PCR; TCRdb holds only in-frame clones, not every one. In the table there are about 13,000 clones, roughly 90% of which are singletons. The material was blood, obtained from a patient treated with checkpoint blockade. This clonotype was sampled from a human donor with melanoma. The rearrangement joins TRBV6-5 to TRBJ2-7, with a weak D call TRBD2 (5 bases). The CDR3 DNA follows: TGTGCCAGCAGCCTTTCCAGCGGAACCTACGAGCAGTACTTC. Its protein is CASSLSSGTYEQYF.